The rows below give T cell receptor beta chains drawn from one sample of a study of shared clonotypes between healthy human individuals. TCRdb keeps only in-frame clones here, not all; method: immunoSEQ multiplex PCR. The table lists approximately 980,000 clones, about 80% of them singletons. The sample consisted of memory CD4+ T cells sorted from blood. These receptors were obtained from a man aged 18 to 29 in good health. CDR3s include the opening cysteine and the closing phenylalanine or tryptophan. D genes are given only for firm matches. Some rows mark clone size as missing; the rest say once, few, many or name a class of expanded clone.

>TRBJ1-1|.|TRBV5-1|TRBD1
CASSPDRGRETEAFF
TGCGCCAGCAGCCCGGACAGGGGGCGAGAGACTGAAGCTTTCTTT
>TRBJ1-1|.|TRBV6-6|.
CASSPGREAFF
TGTGCCAGCAGTCCCGGGCGTGAAGCTTTCTTT
>TRBJ2-7|.|TRBV7-2|TRBD1
CASSASTGISYEQYF
TGTGCCAGCAGCGCCTCGACAGGGATATCCTACGAGCAGTACTTC
>TRBJ2-7|.|TRBV28|.
CASSPGGAGLYEQYF
TGTGCCAGCAGCCCAGGGGGGGCCGGTCTCTACGAGCAGTACTTC
>TRBJ1-5|once|TRBV2|.
CASSGELGQPQHF
TGTGCCAGCAGCGGGGAATTGGGTCAGCCCCAGCATTTT
>TRBJ1-1|few|TRBV19|.
CASSMGFDTEAFF
TGTGCCAGTAGTATGGGCTTCGACACTGAAGCTTTCTTT
>TRBJ2-1|.|TRBV11-2|.
CASSLVLALQQFF
TGTGCCAGCAGCTTAGTACTAGCACTACAGCAGTTCTTC
>TRBJ2-7|few|TRBV7-2|.
CASSLVGGKQYF
TGTGCCAGCAGCTTAGTGGGCGGTAAGCAGTACTTC
>TRBJ2-3|.|TRBV19|.
CASSNKDTQYF
TGTGCCAGTAGTAACAAAGATACGCAGTATTTT
>TRBJ2-7|.|TRBV5-4|TRBD1
CASSRDSYEQYF
TGTGCCAGCAGCCGGGACAGCTACGAGCAGTACTTC
>TRBJ1-1|once|TRBV5-4|.
CASSSITGDTEAFF
TGTGCCAGCAGCTCAATTACAGGCGACACTGAAGCTTTCTTT
>TRBJ1-1|few|TRBV29-1|.
CSPGGGPVTEAFF
TGCAGCCCTGGGGGGGGACCGGTCACTGAAGCTTTCTTT
>TRBJ2-1|.|TRBV7-2|.
CASGIAVSSYNEQFF
TGTGCCAGCGGAATAGCGGTCAGCTCCTACAATGAGCAGTTCTTC
>TRBJ2-3|.|TRBV2|TRBD2
CASSEGSGLAGGPDTQYF
TGTGCCAGCAGTGAAGGGTCGGGACTAGCGGGAGGCCCAGATACGCAGTATTTT
>TRBJ2-5|.|TRBV19|.
CASSFQGGIGETQYF
TGTGCCAGTAGTTTCCAGGGTGGCATAGGCGAGACCCAGTACTTC
>TRBJ1-4|.|TRBV15|TRBD1
CATSFSPGQGALSNEKLFF
TGTGCCACCAGCTTTAGCCCGGGACAGGGGGCTCTGTCTAATGAAAAACTGTTTTTT
>TRBJ2-7|.|TRBV6-1|.
CASTRDAGPYEQYF
TGTGCCAGCACCCGGGACGCAGGGCCCTACGAGCAGTACTTC
>TRBJ2-1|.|TRBV30|.
CAWSVRRENEQFF
TGTGCCTGGAGTGTACGCCGGGAGAATGAGCAGTTCTTC
>TRBJ1-2|.|TRBV7-2|.
CASSPRGSQSNYGYTF
TGTGCCAGCAGCCCGCGGGGGTCACAGTCTAACTATGGCTACACCTTC
>TRBJ1-1|.|TRBV27|.
CASSSPGLGTEAFF
TGTGCCAGCAGTTCCCCCGGGTTGGGGACTGAAGCTTTCTTT
>TRBJ1-2|.|TRBV2|.
CASSEASNYGYTF
TGTGCCAGCAGTGAAGCCTCTAACTATGGCTACACCTTC
>TRBJ2-5|.|TRBV10-3|.
CATLGRLQETQYF
TGTGCCACCCTCGGTCGCTTACAAGAGACCCAGTACTTC
>TRBJ2-7|.|TRBV4-1|TRBD2
CASSQGAGGNSYEQYF
TGCGCCAGCAGCCAAGGAGCGGGGGGGAACTCCTACGAGCAGTACTTC
>TRBJ2-1|.|TRBV4-3|TRBD2
CASSHLAGSYNEQFF
TGCGCCAGCAGCCATCTAGCGGGATCCTACAATGAGCAGTTCTTC
>TRBJ1-1|.|TRBV5-6|.
CASSLEGGGWTEAFF
TGTGCCAGCAGCTTGGAAGGGGGAGGTTGGACTGAAGCTTTCTTT
>TRBJ2-2|once|TRBV30|.
CAWSNTGGSGELFF
TGTGCCTGGAGTAATACAGGCGGATCCGGGGAGCTGTTTTTT
>TRBJ2-5|.|TRBV10-3|TRBD2
CAIMSSGGAETQYF
TGTGCCATCATGTCAAGCGGGGGTGCAGAGACCCAGTACTTC
>TRBJ1-2|.|TRBV5-1|.
CASSLGTNYGYTF
TGCGCCAGCAGCTTGGGAACTAACTATGGCTACACCTTC
>TRBJ2-3|.|TRBV5-1|TRBD2
CASSSETGTSGRASADTQYF
TGCGCCAGCAGCTCAGAGACAGGGACTAGCGGGAGGGCCTCGGCAGATACGCAGTATTTT
>TRBJ2-7|.|TRBV27|.
CARRDPTYEQYF
TGTGCCCGGCGGGACCCCACCTACGAGCAGTACTTC
>TRBJ1-4|once|TRBV7-2|.
CASSSPAFGGEKLFF
TGTGCCAGCAGCTCCCCGGCATTCGGTGGTGAAAAACTGTTTTTT
>TRBJ1-6|few|TRBV21-1|.
CASSKWQPRRSPLHF
TGTGCCAGCAGCAAGTGGCAGCCCCGACGGTCACCCCTCCACTTT
>TRBJ2-3|few|TRBV27|TRBD1
CATYRDRGQIDTQYF
TGTGCTACTTACCGGGACAGGGGGCAAATAGATACGCAGTATTTT
>TRBJ2-1|.|TRBV6-1|.
CASSEGAGRLISYNEQFF
TGTGCCAGCAGTGAAGGGGCGGGACGATTAATCTCCTACAATGAGCAGTTCTTC
>TRBJ2-7|once|TRBV5-1|.
CASSPQAPGYEQYF
TGCGCCAGCAGCCCGCAAGCCCCAGGGTACGAGCAGTACTTC
>TRBJ2-5|.|TRBV13|TRBD2
CASSGSSGGGETQYF
TGTGCCAGCAGCGGTTCTAGCGGGGGTGGGGAGACCCAGTACTTC
>TRBJ2-7|.|TRBV18|.
CASSPRMTEQYF
TGTGCCAGCTCACCCCGGATGACCGAGCAGTACTTC
>TRBJ1-2|.|TRBV4-3|.
CASSQSGTVGYTF
TGCGCCAGCAGCCAATCCGGGACGGTCGGCTACACCTTC
>TRBJ2-1|.|TRBV4-3|TRBD2
CASSQGLALYNEQFF
TGCGCCAGCAGCCAGGGACTAGCGCTCTACAATGAGCAGTTCTTC
>TRBJ1-6|.|TRBV6-1|.
CASSERRAESNSPLHF
TGTGCCAGCAGTGAGCGCAGGGCGGAAAGTAATTCACCCCTCCACTTT
>TRBJ1-1|.|TRBV7-2|.
CASSLGRMNTEAFF
TGTGCCAGCAGCTTAGGGCGAATGAACACTGAAGCTTTCTTT
>TRBJ1-1|.|TRBV5-4|.
CASSLVIRVNTEAFF
TGTGCCAGCAGCTTGGTAATCAGGGTGAACACTGAAGCTTTCTTT
>TRBJ2-7|few|TRBV7-8|TRBD2
CASSSQGGRTYEQYF
TGTGCCAGCAGCTCCCAGGGCGGGAGGACCTACGAGCAGTACTTC
>TRBJ1-2|.|TRBV7-8|.
CASSLPQAGYTF
TGTGCCAGCAGCTTACCCCAGGCGGGCTACACCTTC
>TRBJ1-4|.|TRBV19|.
CASSLRGNYEKLFF
TGTGCCAGTAGTCTTCGTGGGAATTACGAAAAACTGTTTTTT
>TRBJ2-5|.|TRBV11-2|.
CASSPTVGPVETQYF
TGTGCCAGCAGCCCCACCGTCGGTCCCGTAGAGACCCAGTACTTC
>TRBJ1-5|.|TRBV29-1|.
CSVRGNGNQPQHF
TGCAGCGTTAGGGGGAATGGGAATCAGCCCCAGCATTTT
>TRBJ2-5|.|TRBV5-1|TRBD2
CASSLMGLGSETQYF
TGCGCCAGCAGCTTGATGGGACTAGGCTCAGAGACCCAGTACTTC
>TRBJ1-6|.|TRBV19|.
CASSISTGFGEPLHF
TGTGCCAGTAGTATATCTACAGGGTTTGGGGAACCCCTCCACTTT
>TRBJ1-1|.|TRBV10-3|.
CAISVTGNTEAFF
TGTGCCATCAGTGTTACCGGGAACACTGAAGCTTTCTTT
>TRBJ2-3|.|TRBV9|.
CASSPRLSLTDTQYF
TGTGCCAGCAGCCCTAGACTGTCTCTCACAGATACGCAGTATTTT
>TRBJ2-3|.|TRBV30|.
CAWTRDLITDTQYF
TGTGCCTGGACTCGGGACCTAATCACAGATACGCAGTATTTT
>TRBJ2-1|.|TRBV28|.
CASSLRKASYNEQFF
TGTGCCAGCAGCCTGAGAAAGGCCTCCTACAATGAGCAGTTCTTC
>TRBJ1-5|once|TRBV6-1|TRBD1
CASSEAMMFTGGRQPQHF
TGTGCCAGCAGTGAAGCGATGATGTTTACAGGGGGCCGTCAGCCCCAGCATTTT